Listed below are T cell receptor beta chains from one sample, sequenced in a study of blood T cell repertoires in COVID-19. Data came from immunoSEQ multiplex PCR; TCRdb stores just in-frame clones and leaves some out. The sample has approximately 35,000 clones; over 70% are singletons. Specimen: peripheral blood. These receptors were obtained from a man between 60 and 70 years old with active COVID-19. CDR3s include the opening cysteine and the closing phenylalanine or tryptophan. A D gene is named only where the DNA matches it firmly. Size is omitted from some rows. Given values are once, few, many or a class for expanded clones.

size: .; J: TRBJ2-3; V: TRBV11-2; D: TRBD2; DNA: TGTGCCAGCAGCTTAGAATGGCCTAGCGGGAGGCCCAGGGATACGCAGTATTTT; CDR3: CASSLEWPSGRPRDTQYF
size: .; J: TRBJ2-2; V: TRBV7-3; D: .; DNA: TGTGCCAGCAGCTTAAATGCGGGCCCGAACACCGGGGAGCTGTTTTTT; CDR3: CASSLNAGPNTGELFF
size: .; J: TRBJ1-5; V: TRBV24-1; D: TRBD1; DNA: TGTGCCACCAGTGATCCAAAGAAGGGACAGTATCAGCCCCAGCATTTT; CDR3: CATSDPKKGQYQPQHF
size: .; J: TRBJ1-3; V: TRBV5-1; D: TRBD1; DNA: TGCGCCAGCAGCTTTCAGGGGACAGGGAGGAACACCATATATTTT; CDR3: CASSFQGTGRNTIYF
size: .; J: TRBJ2-7; V: TRBV18; D: .; DNA: TGTGCCAGCTCACGAAGGACAGACTCCTACGAGCAGTACTTC; CDR3: CASSRRTDSYEQYF
size: once; J: TRBJ2-1; V: TRBV6-5; D: TRBD1; DNA: TGTGCCAGCCAAAGACAGGGGATCTCCTACAATGAGCAGTTCTTC; CDR3: CASQRQGISYNEQFF
size: medium-sized; J: TRBJ2-1; V: TRBV4-1; D: TRBD2; DNA: TGCGCCAGCAGCCAAGAGGGGACTAGAAATGAGCAGTTCTTC; CDR3: CASSQEGTRNEQFF
size: .; J: TRBJ1-2; V: TRBV24-1; D: .; DNA: TGTGCCACCAGTGACAGCAGGTCGAACTATGGCTACACCTTC; CDR3: CATSDSRSNYGYTF
size: .; J: TRBJ2-6; V: TRBV2; D: TRBD1; DNA: TGTGCCAGCAGTGATTCAGGGGGAACTTTTGGTGGGGCCAACGTCCTGACTTTC; CDR3: CASSDSGGTFGGANVLTF
size: .; J: TRBJ2-7; V: TRBV19; D: TRBD1; DNA: TGTGCCAGTAGTATGGACAGGGGGGGCGAGCAGTACTTC; CDR3: CASSMDRGGEQYF
size: .; J: TRBJ2-2; V: TRBV11-3; D: TRBD1; DNA: TGTGCCAGCAGCTCGGGGACAGGGACTACCGGGGAGCTGTTTTTT; CDR3: CASSSGTGTTGELFF
size: .; J: TRBJ2-3; V: TRBV2; D: TRBD2; DNA: TGTGCCAGCAGTCTGCCTAGCGGGAGCCCAGATACGCAGTATTTT; CDR3: CASSLPSGSPDTQYF
size: .; J: TRBJ2-1; V: TRBV27; D: TRBD2; DNA: TGTGCCAGCAAAATTCAGGGACTACCCCTCAATGAGCAGTTCTTC; CDR3: CASKIQGLPLNEQFF
size: .; J: TRBJ2-1; V: TRBV5-1; D: .; DNA: TGCGCCAGCAGCTTGTCGAGTTACGGCAATGAGCAGTTCTTC; CDR3: CASSLSSYGNEQFF
size: once; J: TRBJ2-5; V: TRBV5-1; D: TRBD1; DNA: TGCGCCAGCCAGTCCGGGACAGGGGGCTTGGAGACCCAGTACTTC; CDR3: CASQSGTGGLETQYF
size: .; J: TRBJ2-5; V: TRBV9; D: .; DNA: TGTGCCAGCAGCGTAGACGCTAGCGACCATCAAGAGACCCAGTACTTC; CDR3: CASSVDASDHQETQYF
size: .; J: TRBJ2-1; V: TRBV5-1; D: TRBD1; DNA: TGCGCCAGCAGCTTGGGGGGACAGGGGGCGCCTGGTGCTAGGAATGAGCAGTTCTTC; CDR3: CASSLGGQGAPGARNEQFF
size: .; J: TRBJ2-1; V: TRBV6-6; D: TRBD2; DNA: TGTGCCAGCAGTTTCGCGGGAGGGTGGGCTGAGCAGTTCTTC; CDR3: CASSFAGGWAEQFF
size: .; J: TRBJ2-7; V: TRBV19; D: .; DNA: TGTGCCAGTAGTCTCTACGGAGGACCCTACGAGCAGTACTTC; CDR3: CASSLYGGPYEQYF
size: .; J: TRBJ2-7; V: TRBV4-1; D: .; DNA: TGCGCCAGCAGCCAAGTCCGCGACAGCCTATTTTCCGAGCAGTACTTC; CDR3: CASSQVRDSLFSEQYF
size: .; J: TRBJ1-2; V: TRBV11-2; D: TRBD1; DNA: TGTGCCAGCAGCTTAGATCATAGGGGGCTTGGCTACACCTTC; CDR3: CASSLDHRGLGYTF
size: few; J: TRBJ2-7; V: TRBV7-8; D: TRBD1; DNA: TGTGCCAGCAGCTCTCCGGGACAGGGGGTATACGAGCAGTACTTC; CDR3: CASSSPGQGVYEQYF
size: .; J: TRBJ2-2; V: TRBV4-1; D: TRBD2; DNA: TGCGCCAGCAGCCGACTAGCGGGAGTCACCGGGGAGCTGTTTTTT; CDR3: CASSRLAGVTGELFF
size: .; J: TRBJ2-7; V: TRBV28; D: TRBD2; DNA: TGTGCCAGCAGCCCGACTAGCGGGAGTGCCCACGAGCAGTACTTC; CDR3: CASSPTSGSAHEQYF
size: .; J: TRBJ2-1; V: TRBV28; D: .; DNA: TGTGCCAGCACTCCCCCCTCGAATGAGCAGTTCTTC; CDR3: CASTPPSNEQFF
size: .; J: TRBJ1-1; V: TRBV3-1/TRBV3-2; D: TRBD1; DNA: TGTGCCAGCAGCCATTGGGGACAGGGGTCCACTGAAGCTTTCTTT; CDR3: CASSHWGQGSTEAFF
size: .; J: TRBJ2-3; V: TRBV28; D: TRBD2; DNA: TGTGCCAGCAGTAAGGGCCGTCGGGGGGGCACAGATACGCAGTATTTT; CDR3: CASSKGRRGGTDTQYF
size: .; J: TRBJ2-3; V: TRBV28; D: TRBD2; DNA: TGTGCCAGCAGCCTAGCGGGAGAGAGGGCAGATACGCAGTATTTT; CDR3: CASSLAGERADTQYF
size: .; J: TRBJ2-7; V: TRBV28; D: TRBD1; DNA: TGTGCCAGCAGTCATAGACAGGGGTTCGAGCAGTACTTC; CDR3: CASSHRQGFEQYF
size: .; J: TRBJ2-7; V: TRBV2; D: .; DNA: TGTGCCAGCAGTGTGGAGGGACTCACCTACGAGCAGTACTTC; CDR3: CASSVEGLTYEQYF
size: .; J: TRBJ2-6; V: TRBV9; D: .; DNA: TGTGCCAGCAGCGTAAAAGGTACCGGGGATGGGGCCAACGTCCTGACTTTC; CDR3: CASSVKGTGDGANVLTF
size: .; J: TRBJ2-3; V: TRBV6-5; D: TRBD2; DNA: TGTGCCAGCAGACTAGCGGGAGACCAAGATACGCAGTATTTT; CDR3: CASRLAGDQDTQYF
size: few; J: TRBJ2-7; V: TRBV27; D: TRBD2; DNA: TGTGCCAGCAGCGGGACTAACTCCTACGAGCAGTACTTC; CDR3: CASSGTNSYEQYF
size: .; J: TRBJ1-1; V: TRBV18; D: .; DNA: TGTGCCAGCTCACCACCGGGGCGGCCCGCCTCTGGCACTGAAGCTTTCTTT; CDR3: CASSPPGRPASGTEAFF
size: .; J: TRBJ2-7; V: TRBV2; D: TRBD2; DNA: TGTGCCAGCAGGGTCCGCCGGGAGGGGTGGGAGCAGTACTTC; CDR3: CASRVRREGWEQYF
size: .; J: TRBJ1-1; V: TRBV6-5; D: .; DNA: TGTGCCTTGGACGGGAGAACGACTGAAGCTTTCTTT; CDR3: CALDGRTTEAFF
size: .; J: TRBJ1-1; V: TRBV7-9; D: TRBD1; DNA: TGTGCCAGCAGACGGGACAGGCTCGGGGCTTTCTTT; CDR3: CASRRDRLGAFF
size: .; J: TRBJ2-3; V: TRBV25-1; D: TRBD2; DNA: TGTGCCAGCAGGATAGCGGGAGCAGGAGATACGCAGTATTTT; CDR3: CASRIAGAGDTQYF
size: .; J: TRBJ1-5; V: TRBV30; D: TRBD1; DNA: TGTGCCTGGGGGACAGCCACAAATCAGCCCCAGCATTTT; CDR3: CAWGTATNQPQHF
size: .; J: TRBJ2-6; V: TRBV18; D: TRBD2; DNA: TGTGCCAGCTCACTGGGGGGGATGGCAGCAGTAGGGGCCAACGTCCTGACTTTC; CDR3: CASSLGGMAAVGANVLTF
size: once; J: TRBJ2-7; V: TRBV18; D: TRBD2; DNA: TGTGCCAGCTCACCGGCAGCGGGAGGTTACGAGCAGTACTTC; CDR3: CASSPAAGGYEQYF
size: .; J: TRBJ2-1; V: TRBV28; D: .; DNA: TGTGCCAGCAGTTTGGGGGGACTCTACAATGAGCAGTTCTTC; CDR3: CASSLGGLYNEQFF
size: once; J: TRBJ2-7; V: TRBV7-9; D: TRBD1; DNA: TGTGCCAGCAGCTGGGACAGATACGAGCAGTACTTC; CDR3: CASSWDRYEQYF
size: .; J: TRBJ2-7; V: TRBV9; D: .; DNA: TGTGCCAGCAGCGTTATAGCGGAGTCCTACGAGCAGTACTTC; CDR3: CASSVIAESYEQYF
size: .; J: TRBJ1-2; V: TRBV5-6; D: TRBD1; DNA: TGTGCAACAACAGGGGGGGACAACTATGGCTACACCTTC; CDR3: CATTGGDNYGYTF
size: .; J: TRBJ2-7; V: TRBV7-9; D: TRBD1; DNA: TGTGCCAGCAGCTTAGCCCTAACCCTTGGGGGACAGACCTACGAGCAGTACTTC; CDR3: CASSLALTLGGQTYEQYF
size: .; J: TRBJ2-2; V: TRBV5-4; D: .; DNA: TGTGCCAGCAGCTTTCAGGCAGGGGCTGCCGGGGAGCTGTTTTTT; CDR3: CASSFQAGAAGELFF
size: .; J: TRBJ2-7; V: TRBV6-5; D: .; DNA: TGTGCCAGCAGTTCTCGAAAAAGCTCCAAGTCCTACGAGCAGTACTTC; CDR3: CASSSRKSSKSYEQYF
size: .; J: TRBJ2-7; V: TRBV20-1; D: .; DNA: TGCAGTGCGGGCGAGGGACTGAAGCAGTACTTC; CDR3: CSAGEGLKQYF